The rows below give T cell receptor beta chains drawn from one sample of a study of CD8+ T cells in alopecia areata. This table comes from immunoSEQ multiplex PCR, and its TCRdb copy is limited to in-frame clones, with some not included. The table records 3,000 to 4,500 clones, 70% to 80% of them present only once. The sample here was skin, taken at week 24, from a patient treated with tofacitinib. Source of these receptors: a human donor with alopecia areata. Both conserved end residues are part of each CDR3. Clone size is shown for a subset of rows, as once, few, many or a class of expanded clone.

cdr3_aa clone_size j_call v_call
CASKAGDLSYNEQFF - TRBJ2-1 TRBV2
CASSDKSGANVLTF - TRBJ2-6 TRBV6-4
CASSYPALAGGPSYNEQFF - TRBJ2-1 TRBV5-8
CASSPETSGARRWRYEQYF - TRBJ2-7 TRBV9
CASSLGWTGTEAFF - TRBJ1-1 TRBV11-2
CAWSVGYEQYF few TRBJ2-7 TRBV30
CASSLGGQSNQPQHF - TRBJ1-5 TRBV5-5
CASSWTPVDGEAFF - TRBJ1-1 TRBV28
CASSYSPRGDSPLHF - TRBJ1-6 TRBV6-5
CSVVGGRLPNYGYTF - TRBJ1-2 TRBV29-1
CASAGGGADSEQFF - TRBJ2-1 TRBV11-1
CASSGGRETQYF - TRBJ2-5 TRBV7-8
CASSQLADYGYTF - TRBJ1-2 TRBV14
CASSYLAGEMGVIGYGYTF few TRBJ1-2 TRBV7-9
CSVDGLGGINSYEQYF - TRBJ2-7 TRBV29-1
CASSQRKAKNIQYF - TRBJ2-4 TRBV23-1
CASSLWWGQGAYEQYF - TRBJ2-7 TRBV5-6
CASSVGYEQYF - TRBJ2-7 TRBV2
CASSSGDRSGTDTQYF - TRBJ2-3 TRBV7-2
CASSLVRDSPLHF - TRBJ1-6 TRBV11-1
CASRNKGHTEAFF once TRBJ1-1 TRBV11-3
CASSPRGTRGEQYF - TRBJ2-7 TRBV18
CSVGIGEQYF - TRBJ2-7 TRBV29-1
CASSPSGGEAFF - TRBJ1-1 TRBV4-1
CASTQLMTGGIIPDTQYF - TRBJ2-3 TRBV5-1
CASSEEGRGGGNQPQHF - TRBJ1-5 TRBV2
CASSPRPQETQYF few TRBJ2-5 TRBV7-6
CASSEQPDGAGELFF - TRBJ2-2 TRBV5-1
CAISDRRQGARNTQYF once TRBJ2-3 TRBV10-3
CASRTREATDTQYF - TRBJ2-3 TRBV2
CASSTGLAGGTQATGGELFF - TRBJ2-2 TRBV5-1
CSGQGGDYGYTF - TRBJ1-2 TRBV29-1
CASSRQGVNLGELFF - TRBJ2-2 TRBV6-5
CASSYSSRDPYEQYF - TRBJ2-7 TRBV6-5
CASSPSRATNEKLFF - TRBJ1-4 TRBV6-1
CASSRIDFGGLSTGELFF - TRBJ2-2 TRBV4-1
CASSLGASEQFF - TRBJ2-1 TRBV5-1
CASSVSGGGYTF - TRBJ1-2 TRBV9
CASSLEVEAGELFF - TRBJ2-2 TRBV7-9
CASSSQGAEAYEQYF - TRBJ2-7 TRBV28
CASSLYSGGLFEQYF once - TRBV11-2
CSVEGLDEQFF - TRBJ2-1 TRBV29-1
CASSGHRTTNTGELFF - TRBJ2-2 TRBV5-1
CATSRGQGAYNEQFF - TRBJ2-1 TRBV15
CASPGLAVRSTDTQYF few TRBJ2-3 TRBV2
CASIGNGETQYF few TRBJ2-5 TRBV5-1
CAISPSGGDEGYYGYTF - TRBJ1-2 TRBV10-3
CASSQAVGSNQPQHF - TRBJ1-5 TRBV4-3
CASSLQGRDQPQHF - TRBJ1-5 TRBV5-4
CASSSRIGTDTQYF - TRBJ2-3 TRBV11-3
CASSVGTGLSTDTQYF once TRBJ2-3 TRBV9